The T cell receptor (beta chain) described here comes from a study of blood T cell repertoires in COVID-19. About the research overall: T cells, B-cell-depleted T cells, or PBMCs provided the cDNA or gDNA that served as material.

The count of this clone is one. Trimming pared 1 base from V and 3 bases from J, leaving 10 bases between. The CDR3 has 14 residues. Germline CDR1 is GTSNPN and CDR2 is SVGIG (reference sequence). Data came from immunoSEQ multiplex PCR; TCRdb stores just in-frame clones and leaves some out. The table has over 200,000 clones, over 70% seen once; the top ten hold roughly 7.9%. The TCR originated in a woman older than 75 with acute or convalescent COVID-19. Sequencing was performed on peripheral blood. The rearrangement links TRBV30 to TRBJ1-5, with D tentatively TRBD1 (6 bases). The CDR3 loop reads CAWSGDTDNQPQHF. CDR3 nucleotide sequence: TGTGCCTGGAGTGGGGACACAGACAATCAGCCCCAGCATTTT.